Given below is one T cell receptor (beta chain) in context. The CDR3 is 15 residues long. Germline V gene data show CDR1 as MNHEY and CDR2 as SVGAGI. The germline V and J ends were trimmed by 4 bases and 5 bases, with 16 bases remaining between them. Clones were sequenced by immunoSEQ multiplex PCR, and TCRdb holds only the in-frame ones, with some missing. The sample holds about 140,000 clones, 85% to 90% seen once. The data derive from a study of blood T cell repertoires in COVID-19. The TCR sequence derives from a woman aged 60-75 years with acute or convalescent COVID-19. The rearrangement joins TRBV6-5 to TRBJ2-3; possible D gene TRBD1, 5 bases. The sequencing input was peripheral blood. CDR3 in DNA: TGTGCCAGCAGTTCCCGGACCAGGGTCATAGATACGCAGTATTTT. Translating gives CASSSRTRVIDTQYF.